This TCR beta chain stems from a study of T cell repertoires in cytomegalovirus infection. Study background: Both recently identified HLA-C-restricted and well-studied HLA-B-restricted CMV epitopes were used in the study. The public TCR beta signatures pointed to both CMV infection and matching HLA type. Study-level points and caveats: The ex vivo response was dominated by HLA-C-restricted CMV-specific TCR beta clonotypes.

CDR3 length equals 14 residues. Trimming stripped 6 bases from V and 6 bases from J, with 14 bases between. About this clonotype itself: Its target is unknown.

One entry per CDR3 protein results from TCRdb running MiXCR on the reads. The table records around 800,000 distinct CDR3 sequences, approximately 29% of them present only once. This specimen was cultured CD8+ T cells from PBMCs, taken from culture after CMV antigen stimulation. The chain links TRBV12-3 or TRBV12-4 to TRBJ1-4, with D possibly TRBD1 on 5 matching bases. The clonotype comes from a human donor in good health (CMV status not recorded). Some clones in this sample may be carry-over from other donors' samples. The CDR3 spells CASRGGGKDEKLFF. CDR3 nucleotide sequence: TGTGCCAGCAGGGGTGGGGGAAAGGATGAAAAACTGTTTTTT.